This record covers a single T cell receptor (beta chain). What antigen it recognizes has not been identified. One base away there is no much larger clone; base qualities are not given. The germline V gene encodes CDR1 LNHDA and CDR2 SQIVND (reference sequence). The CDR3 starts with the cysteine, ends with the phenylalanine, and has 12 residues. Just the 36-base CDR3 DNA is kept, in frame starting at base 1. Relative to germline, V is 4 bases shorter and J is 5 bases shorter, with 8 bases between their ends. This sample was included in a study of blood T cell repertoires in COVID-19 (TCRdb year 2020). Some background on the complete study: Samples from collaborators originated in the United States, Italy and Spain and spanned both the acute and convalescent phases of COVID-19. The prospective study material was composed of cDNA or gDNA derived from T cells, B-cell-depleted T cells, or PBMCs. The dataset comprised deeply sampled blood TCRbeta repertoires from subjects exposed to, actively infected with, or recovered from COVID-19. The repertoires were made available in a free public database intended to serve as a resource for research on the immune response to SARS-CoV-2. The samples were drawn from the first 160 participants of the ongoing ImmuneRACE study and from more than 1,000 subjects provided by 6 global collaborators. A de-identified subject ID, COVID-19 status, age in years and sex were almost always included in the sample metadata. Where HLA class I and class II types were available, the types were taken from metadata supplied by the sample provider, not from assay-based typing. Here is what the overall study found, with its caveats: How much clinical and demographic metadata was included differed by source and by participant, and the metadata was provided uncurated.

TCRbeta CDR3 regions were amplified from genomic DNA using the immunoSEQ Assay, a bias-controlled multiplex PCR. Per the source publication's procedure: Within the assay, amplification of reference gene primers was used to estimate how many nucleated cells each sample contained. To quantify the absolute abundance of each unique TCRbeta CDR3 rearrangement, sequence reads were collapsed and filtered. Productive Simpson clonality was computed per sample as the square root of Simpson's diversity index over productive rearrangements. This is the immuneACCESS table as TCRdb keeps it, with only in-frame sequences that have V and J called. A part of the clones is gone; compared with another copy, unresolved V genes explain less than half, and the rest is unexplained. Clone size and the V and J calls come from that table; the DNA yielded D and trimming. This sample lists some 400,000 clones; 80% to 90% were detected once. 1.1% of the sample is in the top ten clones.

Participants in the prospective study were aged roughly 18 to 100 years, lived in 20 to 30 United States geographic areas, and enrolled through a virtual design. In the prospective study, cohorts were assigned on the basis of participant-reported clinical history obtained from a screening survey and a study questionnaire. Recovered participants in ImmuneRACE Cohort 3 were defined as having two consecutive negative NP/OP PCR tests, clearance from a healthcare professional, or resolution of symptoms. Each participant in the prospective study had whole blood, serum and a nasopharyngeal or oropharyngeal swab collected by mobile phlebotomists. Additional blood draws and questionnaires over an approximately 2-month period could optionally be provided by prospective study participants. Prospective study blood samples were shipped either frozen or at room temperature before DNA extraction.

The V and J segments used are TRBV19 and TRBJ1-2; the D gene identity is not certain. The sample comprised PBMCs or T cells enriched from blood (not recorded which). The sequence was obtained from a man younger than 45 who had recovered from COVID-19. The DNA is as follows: TGTGCCAGTAGTAGGGCAGATTATGGCTACACCTTC. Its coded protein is CASSRADYGYTF.